This T cell receptor beta chain comes out of a study of monozygotic twins with inflammatory bowel disease. The blood volume drawn from each donor was around 2.6 ml. The germline V gene has CDR1 DFQATT and CDR2 SNEGSKA (reference sequence). This CDR3 contains 15 residues. Across eight separate reactions for each sample, cDNA was made. The study subjected TCRalpha and TCRbeta cDNA to two nested PCRs of approximately 16 and 9 cycles. No DNA is given; TCRdb re-called the 5' RACE reads and lists each CDR3 protein once. The sample table sets out approximately 340,000 distinct CDR3 sequences. This TCR was recovered from a human donor with ulcerative colitis or Crohn's disease, or a healthy co-twin of an affected twin (not recorded which). The sequencing input was blood. The chain is built from TRBV20-1 and TRBJ2-4; TCRdb's assignment of TRBD1 cannot be checked, as there is no DNA. This chain's CDR3 is CSARDTRDGKNIQYF.